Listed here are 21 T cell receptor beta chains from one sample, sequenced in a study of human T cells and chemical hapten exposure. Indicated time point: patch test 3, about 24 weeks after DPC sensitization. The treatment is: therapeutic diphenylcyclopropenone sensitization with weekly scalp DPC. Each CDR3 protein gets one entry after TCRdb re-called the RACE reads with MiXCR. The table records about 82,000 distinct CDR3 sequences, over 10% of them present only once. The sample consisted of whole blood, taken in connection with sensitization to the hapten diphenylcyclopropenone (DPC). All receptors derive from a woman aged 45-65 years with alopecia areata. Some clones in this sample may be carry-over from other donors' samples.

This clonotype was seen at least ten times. The CDR3 DNA follows: TGTGCCAGCAGTGTTGGTGGGTTGGCAGATACGCAGTATTTT. It specifies CASSVGGLADTQYF. The V gene is TRBV2, the J gene TRBJ2-3; D gene unclear. Germline CDR1 and CDR2: SNHLY and FYNNEI. V shed 4 bases and J shed 4 bases, with 12 bases lying between them. CDR3 length: 14 residues.

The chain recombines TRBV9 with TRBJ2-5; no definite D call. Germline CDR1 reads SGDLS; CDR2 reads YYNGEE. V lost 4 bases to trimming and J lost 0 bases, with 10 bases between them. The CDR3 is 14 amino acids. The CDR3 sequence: CASSSNPYQETQYF. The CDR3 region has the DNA TGTGCCAGCAGCTCAAACCCGTACCAAGAGACCCAGTACTTC.

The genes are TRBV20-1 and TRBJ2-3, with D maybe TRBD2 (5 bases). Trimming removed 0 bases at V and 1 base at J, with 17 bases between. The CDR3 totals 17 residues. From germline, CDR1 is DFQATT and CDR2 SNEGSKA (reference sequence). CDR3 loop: CSARDPMSPRGTDTQYF. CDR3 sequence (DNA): TGCAGTGCTAGAGATCCCATGTCTCCGCGGGGCACAGATACGCAGTATTTT.

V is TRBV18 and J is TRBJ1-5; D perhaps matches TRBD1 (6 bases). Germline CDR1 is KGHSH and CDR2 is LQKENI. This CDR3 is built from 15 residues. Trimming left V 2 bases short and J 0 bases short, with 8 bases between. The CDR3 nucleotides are TGTGCCAGCTCACCAGGGGGGGCTAGCAATCAGCCCCAGCATTTT. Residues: CASSPGGASNQPQHF. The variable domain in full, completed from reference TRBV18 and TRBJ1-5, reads NAGVMQNPRHLVRRRGQEARLRCSPMKGHSHVYWYRQLPEEGLKFMVYLQKENIIDESGMPKERFSAEFPKEGPSILRIQQVVRGDSAAYFCASSPGGASNQPQHFGDGTRLSIL.

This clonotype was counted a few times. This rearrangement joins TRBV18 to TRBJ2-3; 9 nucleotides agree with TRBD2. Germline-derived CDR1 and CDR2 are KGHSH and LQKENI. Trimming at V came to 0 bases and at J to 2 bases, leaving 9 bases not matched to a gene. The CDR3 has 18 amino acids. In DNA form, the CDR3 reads TGTGCCAGCTCACCACCGGGACTAGCTATCCGTTCCACAGATACGCAGTATTTT. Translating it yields CASSPPGLAIRSTDTQYF.

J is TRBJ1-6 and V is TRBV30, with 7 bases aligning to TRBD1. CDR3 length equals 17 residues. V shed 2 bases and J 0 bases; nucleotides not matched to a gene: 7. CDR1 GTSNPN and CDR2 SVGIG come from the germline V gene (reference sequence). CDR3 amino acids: CAWSKGQTSSYNSPLHF. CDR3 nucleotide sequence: TGTGCCTGGAGTAAGGGACAGACCAGCTCCTATAATTCACCCCTCCACTTT.

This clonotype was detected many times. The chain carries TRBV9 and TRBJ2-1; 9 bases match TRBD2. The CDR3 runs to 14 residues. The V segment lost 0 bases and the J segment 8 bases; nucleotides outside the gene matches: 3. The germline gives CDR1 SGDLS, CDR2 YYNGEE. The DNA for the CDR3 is TGTGCCAGCAGCGTAGTCTTAGCGGGAGATGAGCAGTTCTTC. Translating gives CASSVVLAGDEQFF.

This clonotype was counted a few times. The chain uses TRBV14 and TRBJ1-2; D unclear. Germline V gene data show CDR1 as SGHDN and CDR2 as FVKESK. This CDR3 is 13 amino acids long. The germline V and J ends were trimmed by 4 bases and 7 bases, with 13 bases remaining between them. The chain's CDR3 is CASSPSILRGYTF. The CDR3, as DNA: TGTGCCAGCAGCCCTTCGATTCTTCGTGGCTACACCTTC.

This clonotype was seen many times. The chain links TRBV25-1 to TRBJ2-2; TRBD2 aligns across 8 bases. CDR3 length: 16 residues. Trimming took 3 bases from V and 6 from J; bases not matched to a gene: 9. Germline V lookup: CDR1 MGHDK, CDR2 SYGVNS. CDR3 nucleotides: TGTGCCAGCAGTGATCGTGGGGCGGGAGGTGCCGGGGAGCTGTTTTTT. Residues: CASSDRGAGGAGELFF. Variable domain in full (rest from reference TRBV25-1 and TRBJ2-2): EADIYQTPRYLVIGTGKKITLECSQTMGHDKMYWYQQDPGMELHLIHYSYGVNSTEKGDLSSESTVSRIRTEHFPLTLESARPSHTSQYLCASSDRGAGGAGELFFGEGSRLTVL.

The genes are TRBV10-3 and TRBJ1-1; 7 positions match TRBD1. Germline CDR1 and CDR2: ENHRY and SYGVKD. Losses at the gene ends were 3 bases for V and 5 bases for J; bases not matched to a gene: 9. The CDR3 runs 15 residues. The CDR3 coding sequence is TGTGCCATCAGTGAATTTAGACAGGGAAATACTGAAGCTTTCTTT. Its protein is CAISEFRQGNTEAFF.

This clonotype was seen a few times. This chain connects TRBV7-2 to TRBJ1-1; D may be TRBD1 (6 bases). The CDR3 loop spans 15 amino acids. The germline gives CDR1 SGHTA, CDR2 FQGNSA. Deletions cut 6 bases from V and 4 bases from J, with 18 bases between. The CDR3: CASRRDQGSRTEAFF. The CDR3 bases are TGTGCCAGCAGACGAGACCAGGGGTCTCGCACTGAAGCTTTCTTT.

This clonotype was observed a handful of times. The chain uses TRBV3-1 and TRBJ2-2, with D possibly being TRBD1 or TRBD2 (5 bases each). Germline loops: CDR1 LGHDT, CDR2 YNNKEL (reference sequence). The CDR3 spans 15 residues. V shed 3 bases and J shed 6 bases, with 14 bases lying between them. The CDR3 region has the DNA TGTGCCAGCAGCCAGGGGGACGGGTTCCCCGGGGAGCTGTTTTTT. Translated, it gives CASSQGDGFPGELFF. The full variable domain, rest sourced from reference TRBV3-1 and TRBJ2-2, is DTAVSQTPKYLVTQMGNDKSIKCEQNLGHDTMYWYKQDSKKFLKIMFSYNNKELIINETVPNRFSPKSPDKAHLNLHINSLELGDSAVYFCASSQGDGFPGELFFGEGSRLTVL.

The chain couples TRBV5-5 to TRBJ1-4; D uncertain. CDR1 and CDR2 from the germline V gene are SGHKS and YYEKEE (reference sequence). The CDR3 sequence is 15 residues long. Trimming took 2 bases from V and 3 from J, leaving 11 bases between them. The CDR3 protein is CASSFAGVPNEKLFF. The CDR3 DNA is TGTGCCAGCAGCTTCGCCGGGGTCCCTAATGAAAAACTGTTTTTT.

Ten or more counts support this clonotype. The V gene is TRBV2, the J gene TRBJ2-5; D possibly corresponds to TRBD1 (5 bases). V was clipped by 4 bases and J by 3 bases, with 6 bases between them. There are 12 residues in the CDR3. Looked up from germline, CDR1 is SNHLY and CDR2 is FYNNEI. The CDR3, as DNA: TGTGCCAGCAGTGTGACAGAAGAGACCCAGTACTTC. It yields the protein CASSVTEETQYF.

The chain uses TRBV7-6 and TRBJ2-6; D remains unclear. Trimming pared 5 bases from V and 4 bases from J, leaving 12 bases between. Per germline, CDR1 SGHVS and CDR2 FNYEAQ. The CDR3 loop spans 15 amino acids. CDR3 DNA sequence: TGTGCCAGCAGCCGAGCGAGGTCCGGGGCCAACGTCCTGACTTTC. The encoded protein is CASSRARSGANVLTF.

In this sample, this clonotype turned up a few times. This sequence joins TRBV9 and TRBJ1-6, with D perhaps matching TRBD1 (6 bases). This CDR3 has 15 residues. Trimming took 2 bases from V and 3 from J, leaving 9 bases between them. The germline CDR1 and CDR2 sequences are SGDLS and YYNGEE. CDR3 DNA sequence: TGTGCCAGCAGCGTCAGGGGTCTCTATAATTCACCCCTCCACTTT. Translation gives CASSVRGLYNSPLHF.

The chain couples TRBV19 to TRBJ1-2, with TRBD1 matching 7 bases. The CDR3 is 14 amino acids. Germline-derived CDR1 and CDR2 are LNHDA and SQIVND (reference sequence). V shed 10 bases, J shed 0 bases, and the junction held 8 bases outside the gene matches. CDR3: CATDKTGANYGYTF. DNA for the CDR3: TGTGCCACCGACAAAACAGGGGCTAACTATGGCTACACCTTC.

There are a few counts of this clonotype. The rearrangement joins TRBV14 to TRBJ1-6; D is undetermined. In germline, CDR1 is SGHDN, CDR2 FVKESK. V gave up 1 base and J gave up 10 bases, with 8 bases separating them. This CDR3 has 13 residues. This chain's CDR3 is CASSQVILSPLHF. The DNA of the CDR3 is TGTGCCAGCAGCCAAGTCATTTTATCACCCCTCCACTTT.

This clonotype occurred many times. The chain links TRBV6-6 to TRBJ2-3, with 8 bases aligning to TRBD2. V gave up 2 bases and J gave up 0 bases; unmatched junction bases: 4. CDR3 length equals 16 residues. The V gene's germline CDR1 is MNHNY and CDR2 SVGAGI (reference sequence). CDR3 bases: TGTGCCAGCAGTTACCTCAAGCGGGAGAGCACAGATACGCAGTATTTT. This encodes CASSYLKRESTDTQYF.

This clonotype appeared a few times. The DNA for the CDR3 is TGTGCCTGGAGTGTAAGGGAAGGACAGAGATATCAGCCCCAGCATTTT. It encodes CAWSVREGQRYQPQHF. This rearrangement joins TRBV30 to TRBJ1-5; D possibly corresponds to TRBD1 (6 bases). CDR3 size: 16 residues. The V and J ends lost 0 bases and 5 bases respectively, with 17 bases between them. Germline V gene sequence: CDR1 GTSNPN, CDR2 SVGIG (reference sequence). The full variable domain, its missing parts supplied by reference TRBV30 and TRBJ1-5, is SQTIHQWPATLVQPVGSPLSLECTVEGTSNPNLYWYRQAAGRGLQLLFYSVGIGQISSEVPQNLSASRPQDRQFILSSKKLLLSDSGFYLCAWSVREGQRYQPQHFGDGTRLSIL.

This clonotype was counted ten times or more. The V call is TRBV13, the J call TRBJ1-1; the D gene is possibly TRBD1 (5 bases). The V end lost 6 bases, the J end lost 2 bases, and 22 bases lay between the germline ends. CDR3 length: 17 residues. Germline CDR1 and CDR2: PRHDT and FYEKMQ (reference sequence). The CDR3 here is CASSPEGSRTFNTEAFF. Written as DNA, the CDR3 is TGTGCCAGCAGTCCGGAGGGGTCAAGGACTTTCAACACTGAAGCTTTCTTT.